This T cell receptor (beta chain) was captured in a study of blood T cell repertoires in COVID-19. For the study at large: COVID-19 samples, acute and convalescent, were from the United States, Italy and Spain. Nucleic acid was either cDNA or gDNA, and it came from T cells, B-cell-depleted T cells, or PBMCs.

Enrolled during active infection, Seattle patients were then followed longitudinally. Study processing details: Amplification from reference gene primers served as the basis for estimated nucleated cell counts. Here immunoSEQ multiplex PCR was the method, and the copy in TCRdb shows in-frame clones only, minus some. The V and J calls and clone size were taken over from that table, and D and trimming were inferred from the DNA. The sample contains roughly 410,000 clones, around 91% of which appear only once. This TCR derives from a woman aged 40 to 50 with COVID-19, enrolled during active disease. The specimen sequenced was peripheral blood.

CDR3 amino acids: CASSTGQGSEQYF. The DNA for the CDR3 is TGTGCCAGTAGTACTGGACAGGGCTCCGAGCAGTACTTC. The rearrangement joins TRBV19 to TRBJ2-7; 8 positions match TRBD1. The CDR3 has 13 residues. V lost 4 bases and J lost 6; bases outside the gene matches: 5. In germline, CDR1 is LNHDA, CDR2 SQIVND (reference sequence).